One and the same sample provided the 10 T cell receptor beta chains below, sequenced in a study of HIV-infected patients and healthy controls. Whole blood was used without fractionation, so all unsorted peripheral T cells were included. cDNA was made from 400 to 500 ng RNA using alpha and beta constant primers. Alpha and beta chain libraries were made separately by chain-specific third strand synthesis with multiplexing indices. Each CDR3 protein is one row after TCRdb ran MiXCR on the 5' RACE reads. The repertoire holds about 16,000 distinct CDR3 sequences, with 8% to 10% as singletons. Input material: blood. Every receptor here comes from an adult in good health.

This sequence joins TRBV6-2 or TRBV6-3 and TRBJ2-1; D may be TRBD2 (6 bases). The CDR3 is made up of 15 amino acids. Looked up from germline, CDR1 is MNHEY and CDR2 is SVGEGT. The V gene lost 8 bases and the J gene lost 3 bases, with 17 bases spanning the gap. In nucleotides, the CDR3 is TGTGCCAGCGGGACTTCCGAAAACAGCTACAATGAGCAGTTCTTC. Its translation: CASGTSENSYNEQFF.

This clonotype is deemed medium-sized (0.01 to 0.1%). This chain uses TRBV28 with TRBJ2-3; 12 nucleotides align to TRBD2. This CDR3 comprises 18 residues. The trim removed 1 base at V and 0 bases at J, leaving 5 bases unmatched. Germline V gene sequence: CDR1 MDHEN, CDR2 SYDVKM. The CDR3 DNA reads TGTGCCAGCAGTTTATCCGCTAGCGGGAGGGCTAGCACAGATACGCAGTATTTT. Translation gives CASSLSASGRASTDTQYF.

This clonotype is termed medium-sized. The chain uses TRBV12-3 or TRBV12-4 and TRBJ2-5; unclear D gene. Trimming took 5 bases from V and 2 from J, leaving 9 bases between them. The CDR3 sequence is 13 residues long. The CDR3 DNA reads TGTGCCAGCAGTCTGTTTGGACAAGAGACCCAGTACTTC. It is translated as CASSLFGQETQYF.

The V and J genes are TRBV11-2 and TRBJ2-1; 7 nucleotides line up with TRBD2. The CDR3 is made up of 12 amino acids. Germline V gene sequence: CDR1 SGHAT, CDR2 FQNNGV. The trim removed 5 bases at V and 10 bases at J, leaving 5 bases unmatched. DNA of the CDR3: TGTGCCAGCAGCCCGGCGGGACTAGAGCAGTTCTTC. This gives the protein CASSPAGLEQFF.

CDR3 bases: TGTGCCAGCAGCAAAAAGGGGACAGGGGCCTACGAGCAGTACGTC. Translated: CASSKKGTGAYEQYV. This chain joins TRBV21-1 and TRBJ2-7; the D call in the table, TRBD1, was not verified against the DNA. TRBV21-1 is deemed a pseudogene. The CDR3 totals 15 residues.

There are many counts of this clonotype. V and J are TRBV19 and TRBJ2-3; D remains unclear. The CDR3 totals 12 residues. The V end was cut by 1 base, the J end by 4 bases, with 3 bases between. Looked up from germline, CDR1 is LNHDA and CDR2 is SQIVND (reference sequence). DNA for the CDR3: TGTGCCAGTAGTATAGGTCCAGATACGCAGTATTTT. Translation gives CASSIGPDTQYF.

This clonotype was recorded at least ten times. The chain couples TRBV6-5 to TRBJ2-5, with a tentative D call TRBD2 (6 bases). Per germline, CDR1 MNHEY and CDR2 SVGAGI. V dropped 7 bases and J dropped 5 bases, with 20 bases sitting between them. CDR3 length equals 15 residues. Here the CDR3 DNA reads TGTGCCAGCACGTCCGTGGAGGGAGGAAAGGAGACCCAGTACTTC. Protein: CASTSVEGGKETQYF.

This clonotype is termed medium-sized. The CDR3 DNA sequence: TGTGCCAGCAGCTTGTACACAGATACGCAGTATTTT. It is translated as CASSLYTDTQYF. V is TRBV5-4 and J is TRBJ2-3; D remains unclear. Germline V gene sequence: CDR1 SGHNT, CDR2 YYREEE (reference sequence). Trimming shortened V by 1 base and J by 2 bases, and 2 bases separated the two germline ends. CDR3 length: 12 residues.

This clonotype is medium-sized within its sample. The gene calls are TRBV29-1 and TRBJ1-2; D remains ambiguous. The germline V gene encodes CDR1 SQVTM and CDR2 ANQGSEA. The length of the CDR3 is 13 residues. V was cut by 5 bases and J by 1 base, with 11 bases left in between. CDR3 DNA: TGCAGCGTTTACTCAACACGTAACTATGGCTACACCTTC. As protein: CSVYSTRNYGYTF.

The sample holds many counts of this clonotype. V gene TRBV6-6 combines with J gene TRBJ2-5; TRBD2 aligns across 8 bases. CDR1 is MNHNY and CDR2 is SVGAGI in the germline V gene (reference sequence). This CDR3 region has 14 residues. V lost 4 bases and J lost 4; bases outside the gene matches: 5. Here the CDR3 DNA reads TGTGCCAGCAGTTGGATAGCGGGAACAGAGACCCAGTACTTC. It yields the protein CASSWIAGTETQYF.